The 24 T cell receptor beta chains below come from one sample, sequenced in a study of blood T cell repertoires in COVID-19. The method was immunoSEQ multiplex PCR; TCRdb's version includes in-frame clones alone and lacks a portion of them. This table holds tens of thousands of clones, around 86% found once. The sequencing input was peripheral blood. The receptors here all came from a man aged 45 to 65 with active or convalescent COVID-19.

The chain recombines TRBV2 with TRBJ2-1; D might be TRBD1 (6 bases). Germline values: CDR1 SNHLY, CDR2 FYNNEI. The CDR3 extends over 13 amino acids. As DNA, the CDR3 is TGTGCTTACCGGGACAACGCTAACAATGAGCAGTTCTTC. This translates into CAYRDNANNEQFF.

Notes on this clone: Other DNA sequences from this sample encode an identical CDR3 as well. This chain links TRBV3-1 (or the pseudogene TRBV3-2) with TRBJ2-5, with D unclear. V was clipped by 1 base and J by 2 bases, with 5 bases between them. This CDR3 region has 13 residues. The germline gives CDR1 LGHDT, CDR2 YNNKEL (reference sequence). As DNA, the CDR3 is TGTGCCAGCAGCCAAGCGGGTCAAGAGACCCAGTACTTC. This gives the protein CASSQAGQETQYF.

This clone came up once. The chain employs TRBV28 and TRBJ1-2; D remains ambiguous. The CDR3 has 12 amino acids. Per germline, CDR1 MDHEN and CDR2 SYDVKM. Trimming took off 8 bases at V and 5 bases at J, with 12 bases between the two ends. CDR3 nucleotides: TGTGCCAGCGGCGATGGAGCGTATGGCTACACCTTC. Translating it yields CASGDGAYGYTF.

The CDR3 reads CATSRDRANTEAFF. The CDR3 region has the DNA TGTGCCACCAGCAGAGACAGGGCCAACACTGAAGCTTTCTTT. V and J are TRBV15 and TRBJ1-1; a possible D gene is TRBD1 (5 bases). V lost 0 bases to trimming and J lost 2 bases, with 7 bases between them. This CDR3 has 14 residues. Germline CDR1 and CDR2: LNHNV and YYDKDF (reference sequence).

The gene calls are TRBV2 and TRBJ1-2; TRBD1 might be the D (5 bases). Trimming left V 6 bases short and J 1 base short, with 12 bases between. Germline CDR1 reads SNHLY; CDR2 reads FYNNEI. This CDR3 is built from 14 residues. The CDR3 reads CASSAGTLNYGYTF. CDR3 DNA sequence: TGTGCCAGCAGCGCCGGGACTCTTAACTATGGCTACACCTTC.

The J gene is TRBJ2-6, the V gene TRBV2, with a weak D call TRBD1 (5 bases). The CDR3 contains 14 residues. Between the trimmed V and J ends, which lost 8 bases and 3 bases, there was a span of 11 bases. Germline lookup yields CDR1 SNHLY and CDR2 FYNNEI. The DNA of the CDR3 is TGTGCCAGCCGGGCCAGGGATGGGGCCAACGTCCTGACTTTC. It encodes CASRARDGANVLTF.

The V and J genes are TRBV11-2 and TRBJ2-3, with 10 positions matching TRBD1. V shed 5 bases and J 4 bases; nucleotides not matched to a gene: 3. This CDR3 is 14 amino acids long. Germline CDR1 is SGHAT and CDR2 is FQNNGV. The CDR3: CASSQGQGPDTQYF. The CDR3 DNA follows: TGTGCCAGCAGCCAGGGACAGGGGCCAGATACGCAGTATTTT.

The chain combines TRBV27 with TRBJ2-5, with a weak D call TRBD1 (5 bases). Germline lookup yields CDR1 MNHEY and CDR2 SMNVEV (reference sequence). V lost 3 bases and J lost 2, with 7 bases in between. CDR3 length equals 13 residues. CDR3 in amino acids: CASSFRAQETQYF. The CDR3 DNA is TGTGCCAGCAGTTTCAGGGCGCAAGAGACCCAGTACTTC.

The rearrangement joins TRBV28 to TRBJ1-4; no clear D. Trimming left V 6 bases short and J 10 bases short, with 9 bases between. The CDR3 has 11 amino acids. In germline, CDR1 is MDHEN, CDR2 SYDVKM. The CDR3 DNA reads as TGTGCCAGCAGCACGTCGGGAAAACTGTTTTTT. It yields the protein CASSTSGKLFF.

This clone was counted only a few times. V usage is TRBV28 and J usage is TRBJ1-2, with TRBD1 as a possible D gene (6 bases). The V and J ends lost 8 bases and 6 bases respectively, with 16 bases between them. This CDR3 is built from 13 residues. In germline, CDR1 is MDHEN, CDR2 SYDVKM. The CDR3 is CASGTYRVDGYTF. Here the CDR3 DNA reads TGTGCCAGCGGTACCTACAGGGTCGATGGCTACACCTTC.

This chain connects TRBV15 to TRBJ2-5; 9 nucleotides line up with TRBD1. Per germline, CDR1 LNHNV and CDR2 YYDKDF (reference sequence). The CDR3 has 13 residues. Trimming at V came to 3 bases and at J to 5 bases, leaving 1 base not matched to a gene. CDR3 bases: TGTGCCACCAGCAGGGGACAGGGTGAGACCCAGTACTTC. This codes for CATSRGQGETQYF.

V gene TRBV28 combines with J gene TRBJ2-1; no reliable D call. The CDR3 runs 14 residues. In germline, CDR1 is MDHEN, CDR2 SYDVKM. Trimming cost V 1 base and J 6 bases, with 10 bases left between them. The CDR3 here is CASSLSLPGNEQFF. The CDR3 nucleotides read TGTGCCAGCAGTTTATCCCTCCCGGGCAATGAGCAGTTCTTC.

The chain recombines TRBV21-1 with TRBJ1-5. TRBV21-1 is deemed a pseudogene. The CDR3 has 12 amino acids. The CDR3 loop reads CARLKTGQPQHF. In DNA, the CDR3 is TGTGCCAGACTTAAGACTGGCCAGCCCCAGCATTTT.

The chain employs TRBV3-1 (or the pseudogene TRBV3-2) and TRBJ1-3; 7 bases are a match to TRBD1. V shed 1 base, J shed 3 bases, and the junction held 0 bases outside the gene matches. Looked up from germline, CDR1 is LGHDT and CDR2 is YNNKEL (reference sequence). The CDR3 runs 14 residues. CDR3 sequence reads: CASSQGTGGNTIYF. CDR3 bases: TGTGCCAGCAGCCAAGGGACAGGTGGAAACACCATATATTTT.

The V call is TRBV27, the J call TRBJ1-4; D gene ambiguous. From germline, CDR1 is MNHEY and CDR2 SMNVEV (reference sequence). The CDR3 consists of 15 residues. Trimming took off 3 bases at V and 8 bases at J, with 16 bases between the two ends. This chain's CDR3 is CASSFSGTRVEKLFF. In nucleotides, the CDR3 is TGTGCCAGCAGTTTTTCGGGTACACGGGTAGAAAAACTGTTTTTT.

This rearrangement joins TRBV6-5 to TRBJ2-3; possibly TRBD1 for D (7 bases). V was trimmed by 7 bases and J by 8 bases, leaving 10 bases between them. In germline, CDR1 is MNHEY, CDR2 SVGAGI. CDR3 length equals 11 residues. In DNA, the CDR3 is TGTGCCAGCACCCAGGGGGGTACGCAGTATTTT. As protein: CASTQGGTQYF.

The chain carries TRBV6-6 and TRBJ1-1; D uncertain. Germline V lookup: CDR1 MNHNY, CDR2 SVGAGI (reference sequence). The ends were cut back, 0 bases at V and 5 bases at J, with 4 bases in the middle. The CDR3 loop spans 12 amino acids. The CDR3 coding sequence is TGTGCCAGCAGTTACTCCCAGACTGAAGCTTTCTTT. As protein: CASSYSQTEAFF.

The chain recombines TRBV10-2 with TRBJ2-7; D ambiguous. The CDR3 is 16 residues long. Trimming removed 3 bases at V and 0 bases at J, with 15 bases between. From germline, CDR1 is WSHSY and CDR2 SAAADI. DNA of the CDR3: TGCGCCAGCAGTGAAGTTAGTAAGTCCTACTCCTACGAGCAGTACGTC. This gives the protein CASSEVSKSYSYEQYV.

The chain links TRBV30 to TRBJ1-6; D may be TRBD1 (5 bases). This CDR3 region has 15 residues. The V and J ends lost 2 bases and 7 bases respectively, with 15 bases between them. Germline CDR1 is GTSNPN and CDR2 is SVGIG (reference sequence). The CDR3 protein is CAWSYSGRGNSPLHF. Written as DNA, the CDR3 is TGTGCCTGGAGTTATTCAGGGCGTGGGAATTCACCCCTCCACTTT.

The rearrangement joins TRBV10-2 to TRBJ2-2; 11 nucleotides line up with TRBD2. J was trimmed by 2 bases and V by 6 bases; bases with no gene match: 2. The CDR3 contains 15 residues. Per germline, CDR1 WSHSY and CDR2 SAAADI. This chain's CDR3 is CASRLAGENTGELFF. CDR3 nucleotides: TGCGCCAGCAGACTAGCGGGGGAAAACACCGGGGAGCTGTTTTTT.

The chain has TRBV12-2 and TRBJ1-6; TRBD1, the table's D call, lacks a check against the DNA. TRBV12-2 is noted as a pseudogene. This CDR3 has 16 residues. CDR3 coding DNA: TGTGCAAGTCGCCGATTTCACAGGGGGTCCGATTCACCCCTCCACTTT. It is translated as CASRRFHRGSDSPLHF.

The chain combines TRBV7-8 with TRBJ1-4, with no clear D. V lost 5 bases, J lost 3 bases, and 16 bases lay in between. This CDR3 comprises 16 residues. Germline values: CDR1 SGHVS, CDR2 FQNEAQ. The CDR3 DNA reads as TGTGCCAGCAGCAAGGGCCCGGGGAGAGCTAATGAAAAACTGTTTTTT. This encodes CASSKGPGRANEKLFF.

The genes are TRBV14 and TRBJ1-1, with D possibly being TRBD1 (6 bases). V lost 1 base and J 0 bases, leaving 9 bases between the germline ends. The germline V gene has CDR1 SGHDN and CDR2 FVKESK. The CDR3 spans 15 residues. This CDR3 reads CASSQGAGVNTEAFF. CDR3 sequence (DNA): TGTGCCAGCAGCCAAGGCGCAGGGGTGAACACTGAAGCTTTCTTT. Supplemented by reference TRBV14 and TRBJ1-1, the full variable domain reads EAGVTQFPSHSVIEKGQTVTLRCDPISGHDNLYWYRRVMGKEIKFLLHFVKESKQDESGMPNNRFLAERTGGTYSTLKVQPAELEDSGVYFCASSQGAGVNTEAFFGQGTRLTVV.

The chain employs TRBV24-1 and TRBJ2-5; TRBD1 agrees at 11 bases. The CDR3 covers 15 residues. Germline V gene data show CDR1 as KGHDR and CDR2 as SFDVKD. V lost 4 bases to trimming and J lost 5 bases; unmatched junction nucleotides: 5. The CDR3 nucleotides read TGTGCCACCAGTGACAGGGACAGGGGGGTGGAGACCCAGTACTTC. It translates to CATSDRDRGVETQYF.